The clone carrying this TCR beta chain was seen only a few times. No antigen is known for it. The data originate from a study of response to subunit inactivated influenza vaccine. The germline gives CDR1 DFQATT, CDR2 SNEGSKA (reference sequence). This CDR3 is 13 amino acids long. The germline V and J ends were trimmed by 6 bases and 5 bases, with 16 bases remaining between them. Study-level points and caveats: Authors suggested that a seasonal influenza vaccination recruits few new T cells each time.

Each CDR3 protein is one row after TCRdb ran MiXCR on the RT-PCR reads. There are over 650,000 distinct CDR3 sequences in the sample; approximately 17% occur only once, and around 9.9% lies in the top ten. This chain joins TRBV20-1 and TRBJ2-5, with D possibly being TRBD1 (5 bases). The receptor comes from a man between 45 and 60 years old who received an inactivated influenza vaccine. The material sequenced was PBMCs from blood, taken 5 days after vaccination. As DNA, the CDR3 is TGCAGTGCCCCGGACCAGGGAAGTGAGACCCAGTACTTC. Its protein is CSAPDQGSETQYF.